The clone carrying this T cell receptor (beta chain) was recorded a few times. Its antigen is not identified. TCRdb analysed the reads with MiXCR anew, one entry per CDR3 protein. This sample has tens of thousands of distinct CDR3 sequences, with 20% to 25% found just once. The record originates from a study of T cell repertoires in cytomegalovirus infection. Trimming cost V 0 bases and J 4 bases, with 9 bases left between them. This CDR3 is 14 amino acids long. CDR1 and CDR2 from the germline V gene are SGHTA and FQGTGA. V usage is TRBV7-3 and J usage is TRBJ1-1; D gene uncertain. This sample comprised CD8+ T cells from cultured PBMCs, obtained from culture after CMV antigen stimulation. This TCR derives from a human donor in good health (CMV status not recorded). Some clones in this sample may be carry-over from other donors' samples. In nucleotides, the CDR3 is TGTGCCAGCAGCTTAACAGGGCTCGGCACTGAAGCTTTCTTT. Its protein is CASSLTGLGTEAFF.